This record looks at one TCR beta chain sequence and its context. The sample belongs to a study of blood T cell repertoires in COVID-19. Study-wide background: Collection of acute and convalescent COVID-19 samples took place in the United States, Italy and Spain. The analysed material was cDNA or gDNA that came from T cells, B-cell-depleted T cells, or PBMCs.

The germline V gene encodes CDR1 SGHDT and CDR2 YYEEEE. Trimming cost V 3 bases and J 7 bases, with 16 bases left between them. There are 14 residues in the CDR3. In the study's own analysis: It was from reference gene primer amplification that nucleated cell counts were estimated. Profiling relied on immunoSEQ multiplex PCR, and the TCRdb table lists in-frame clones only, not all of them. V, J and clone size are those of that table, while D and trimming were read from the DNA. The data hold 25,000 to 35,000 clones, with 85% to 90% observed a single time. V usage is TRBV5-6 and J usage is TRBJ1-2; no clear D. The sequenced sample was peripheral blood. The clonotype comes from an older man with active COVID-19. CDR3 sequence (DNA): TGTGCCAGCAGCTCCCGGCCGCAAACGGGTGGCTACACCTTC. As protein: CASSSRPQTGGYTF. Using reference TRBV5-6 and TRBJ1-2 for the parts outside the CDR3, the full variable domain is DAGVTQSPTHLIKTRGQQVTLRCSPKSGHDTVSWYQQALGQGPQFIFQYYEEEERQRGNFPDRFSGHQFPNYSSELNVNALLLGDSALYLCASSSRPQTGGYTFGSGTRLTVV.